The T cell receptor beta chain under discussion was sequenced for a study of blood T cell repertoires in COVID-19. Study overall: PBMCs, B-cell-depleted T cells, or T cells were the source of the cDNA or gDNA that made up the material.

Cohort 3 donors were reported recovered after two negative PCRs, clearance, or symptom resolution. This CDR3 has 15 amino acids. Trimming took off 0 bases at V and 4 bases at J, with 11 bases between the two ends. Germline CDR1 and CDR2: SGHRS and YFSETQ. The method was immunoSEQ multiplex PCR; TCRdb's version includes in-frame clones alone and lacks a portion of them. In the table there are around 500,000 clones, roughly nine tenths of which are singletons. Sequenced sample: PBMCs or T cells enriched from blood (not recorded which). The sequence came from a woman in her sixties or seventies who had recovered from COVID-19. The chain has TRBV5-1 and TRBJ2-1; TRBD1 might be the D (6 bases). The CDR3 protein is CASSLDTGLYNEQFF. The CDR3 nucleotides read TGCGCCAGCAGCTTGGATACAGGGTTATACAATGAGCAGTTCTTC.